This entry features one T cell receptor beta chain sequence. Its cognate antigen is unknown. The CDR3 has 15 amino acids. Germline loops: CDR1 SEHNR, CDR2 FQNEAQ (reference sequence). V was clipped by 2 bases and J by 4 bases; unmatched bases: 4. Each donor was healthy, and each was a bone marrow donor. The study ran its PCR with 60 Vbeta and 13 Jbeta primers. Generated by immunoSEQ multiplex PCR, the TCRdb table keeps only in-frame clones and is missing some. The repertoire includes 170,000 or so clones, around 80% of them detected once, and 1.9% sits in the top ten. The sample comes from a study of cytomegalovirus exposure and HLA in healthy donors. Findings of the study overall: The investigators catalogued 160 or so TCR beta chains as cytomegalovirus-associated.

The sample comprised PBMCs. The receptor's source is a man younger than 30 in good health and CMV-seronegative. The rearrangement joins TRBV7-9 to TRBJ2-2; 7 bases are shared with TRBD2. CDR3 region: CASSLSREATGELFF. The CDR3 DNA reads TGTGCCAGCAGCTTATCACGGGAGGCCACCGGGGAGCTGTTTTTT.